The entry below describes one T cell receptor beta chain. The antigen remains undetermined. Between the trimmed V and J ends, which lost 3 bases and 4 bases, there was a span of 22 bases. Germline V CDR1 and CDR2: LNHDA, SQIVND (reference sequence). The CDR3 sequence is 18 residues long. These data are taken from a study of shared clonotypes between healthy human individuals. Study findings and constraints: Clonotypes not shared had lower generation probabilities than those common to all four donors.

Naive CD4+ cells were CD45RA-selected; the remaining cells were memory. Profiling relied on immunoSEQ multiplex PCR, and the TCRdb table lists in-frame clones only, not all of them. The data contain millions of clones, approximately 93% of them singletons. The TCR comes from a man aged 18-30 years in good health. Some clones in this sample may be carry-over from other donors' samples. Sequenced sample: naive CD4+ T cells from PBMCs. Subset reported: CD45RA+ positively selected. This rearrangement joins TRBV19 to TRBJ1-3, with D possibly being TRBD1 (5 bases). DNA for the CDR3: TGTGCCAGTAGTATTCGACGAGATGCGGGGGGGAGCGGAAACACCATATATTTT. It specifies CASSIRRDAGGSGNTIYF.